The 31 T cell receptor beta chains listed next were all sequenced from one sample in a study of blood T cell repertoires in COVID-19. This table comes from immunoSEQ multiplex PCR, and its TCRdb copy is limited to in-frame clones, with some not included. The sample yields some 40,000 clones, roughly nine tenths seen once. Material for sequencing was peripheral blood. Receptor source: a man in his 60s with acute or convalescent COVID-19.

The rearrangement uses TRBV7-9 and TRBJ2-2, with 10 bases identical to TRBD2. This CDR3 comprises 16 residues. Trimming at V came to 5 bases and at J to 6 bases, leaving 9 bases not matched to a gene. The V gene's germline CDR1 is SEHNR and CDR2 FQNEAQ (reference sequence). For the CDR3, the DNA is TGTGCCAGCAGCCCAGACACAGCGGGAGGGCCCGGGGAGCTGTTTTTT. Protein product: CASSPDTAGGPGELFF.

The chain has TRBV28 and TRBJ2-3, with TRBD2 matching over 13 bases. Losses at the gene ends were 6 bases for V and 5 bases for J; bases not matched to a gene: 5. The V gene's germline CDR1 is MDHEN and CDR2 SYDVKM. This CDR3 has 15 amino acids. CDR3 sequence (DNA): TGTGCCAGCAGACTAGCGGGAGGGCCGGGAGATACGCAGTATTTT. Amino acids: CASRLAGGPGDTQYF.

The CDR3 DNA sequence: TGTGCCACCAGTGACGGACAGGGGAACACTGAAGCTTTCTTT. This translates into CATSDGQGNTEAFF. V gene TRBV24-1 combines with J gene TRBJ1-1, with 8 bases matching TRBD1. The germline gives CDR1 KGHDR, CDR2 SFDVKD. The junction had 1 base not matched to a gene; V was cut back by 4 bases and J by 1 base. CDR3 length: 14 residues.

The chain recombines TRBV11-2 with TRBJ1-1, with 9 positions matching TRBD1. CDR3 size: 14 residues. Germline assignment: CDR1 SGHAT and CDR2 FQNNGV. V trimming: 3 bases; J trimming: 8 bases; junction bases outside the gene matches: 7. For the CDR3, the DNA is TGTGCCAGCAGCTTGGGGACAGGGACCGTAGAAGCTTTCTTT. It is translated as CASSLGTGTVEAFF.

This chain joins TRBV2 and TRBJ2-3, with D perhaps TRBD2 (6 bases). Deletions cut 6 bases from V and 2 bases from J, with 12 bases between. The CDR3 has 14 amino acids. Germline CDR1 reads SNHLY; CDR2 reads FYNNEI. CDR3 in DNA: TGTGCCAGCAGGGGGGGAATCCACACAGATACGCAGTATTTT. It specifies CASRGGIHTDTQYF.

This clone was observed a single time. The rearrangement uses TRBV2 and TRBJ1-1; TRBD1 might be the D (5 bases). V was trimmed by 1 base and J by 2 bases, leaving 14 bases between them. The CDR3 consists of 16 residues. Germline V gives CDR1 SNHLY, CDR2 FYNNEI. CDR3 bases: TGTGCCAGCAGTGAAGTGCAGGGTTTTTTCAACACTGAAGCTTTCTTT. It translates to CASSEVQGFFNTEAFF.

The J gene is TRBJ1-2, the V gene TRBV5-6; TRBD1 matches at 8 bases. CDR3 length equals 14 residues. V lost 4 bases to trimming and J lost 3 bases; unmatched junction nucleotides: 5. CDR1 is SGHDT and CDR2 is YYEEEE in the germline V gene. The CDR3 protein is CASSQLTGDYGYTF. Written as DNA, the CDR3 is TGTGCCAGCAGCCAATTGACAGGGGACTATGGCTACACCTTC.

In its sample, this clone was seen once. This chain connects TRBV18 to TRBJ1-2; tentative D call: TRBD1 (6 bases). This CDR3 is 13 amino acids long. The germline V gene has CDR1 KGHSH and CDR2 LQKENI. V lost 5 bases and J lost 4, with 11 bases in between. In nucleotides, the CDR3 is TGTGCCAGCTCAGCCGGACAGCCCTATGGCTACACCTTC. As protein: CASSAGQPYGYTF.

This chain links TRBV6-5 with TRBJ2-7; TRBD2 is a possible D gene (6 bases). This CDR3 region has 15 residues. V was shortened by 5 bases and J by 3 bases, with 17 bases between the two germline ends. Germline loops: CDR1 MNHEY, CDR2 SVGAGI. The CDR3 DNA is TGTGCCAGCAGTCCCGGCGGGACCGCGGTCTACGAGCAGTACGTC. It specifies CASSPGGTAVYEQYV.

This chain links TRBV12-5 with TRBJ1-5, with no clear D. The CDR3 contains 13 residues. The V gene's germline CDR1 is LGHNT and CDR2 FRNRAP. Trimming left V 7 bases short and J 4 bases short, with 11 bases between. In DNA, the CDR3 is TGTGCTAGTGAGGGTAGCGCAAATCAGCCCCAGCATTTT. It is translated as CASEGSANQPQHF.

The J gene is TRBJ2-2, the V gene TRBV19, with 8 bases aligning to TRBD1. This CDR3 has 13 residues. The ends lost 6 bases at V and 6 bases at J; junction bases unmatched: 3. Per germline, CDR1 LNHDA and CDR2 SQIVND (reference sequence). CDR3 bases: TGTGCCAGTAGACAGGGGGTCGCCGGGGAGCTGTTTTTT. Translation: CASRQGVAGELFF.

J is TRBJ1-5 and V is TRBV5-1; TRBD1 might be the D (6 bases). Trimming pared 4 bases from V and 3 bases from J, leaving 14 bases between. The CDR3 spans 15 residues. Germline CDR1 is SGHRS and CDR2 is YFSETQ. CDR3 nucleotides: TGCGCCAGCAGCCCCGAAACAGGGTTCAATCAGCCCCAGCATTTT. Translated: CASSPETGFNQPQHF.

This rearrangement joins TRBV2 to TRBJ1-4; D remains unclear. CDR1 and CDR2 (germline): SNHLY, FYNNEI. CDR3 length equals 15 residues. V was shortened by 1 base and J by 8 bases, with 14 bases between the two germline ends. The CDR3, as DNA: TGTGCCAGCAGTGAAGTGGAGGCCAAAAAAGAAAAACTGTTTTTT. It specifies CASSEVEAKKEKLFF. Filled out from reference TRBV2 and TRBJ1-4, the complete variable domain reads EPEVTQTPSHQVTQMGQEVILRCVPISNHLYFYWYRQILGQKVEFLVSFYNNEISEKSEIFDDQFSVERPDGSNFTLKIRSTKLEDSAMYFCASSEVEAKKEKLFFGSGTQLSVL.

V and J are TRBV5-1 and TRBJ2-2, with 8 bases fitting TRBD1. The CDR3 extends over 15 amino acids. The germline gives CDR1 SGHRS, CDR2 YFSETQ. V trimming: 1 base; J trimming: 5 bases; junction bases outside the gene matches: 4. CDR3 sequence reads: CASSLSGGETGELFF. In DNA, the CDR3 is TGCGCCAGCAGCTTGTCAGGGGGCGAGACCGGGGAGCTGTTTTTT.

The rearrangement joins TRBV5-1 to TRBJ2-3, with TRBD2 matching 7 bases. The V and J ends lost 3 bases and 5 bases, in that order; junction bases with no gene match: 9. The CDR3 loop spans 15 amino acids. Germline V CDR1 and CDR2: SGHRS, YFSETQ. The CDR3 nucleotides read TGCGCCAGCAGCTCGCGACTAGCCCCCAGAGATACGCAGTATTTT. Translating gives CASSSRLAPRDTQYF.

V usage is TRBV9 and J usage is TRBJ1-2; 7 nucleotides align to TRBD1. Germline assignment: CDR1 SGDLS and CDR2 YYNGEE. This CDR3 region has 15 residues. Trimming at V came to 3 bases and at J to 4 bases, leaving 9 bases not matched to a gene. The CDR3 nucleotides read TGTGCCAGCAGCGCCCAACCCACAGGGGCCTATGGCTACACCTTC. It encodes CASSAQPTGAYGYTF.

V gene TRBV5-1 combines with J gene TRBJ2-7; weak D call: TRBD1 (5 bases). The germline V gene has CDR1 SGHRS and CDR2 YFSETQ. This CDR3 contains 16 residues. Trimming removed 3 bases at V and 5 bases at J, with 21 bases between. The CDR3 loop is CASSSPGLFSRNEQYF. CDR3 coding DNA: TGCGCCAGCAGCTCCCCAGGGCTCTTTAGTAGGAACGAGCAGTACTTC. Complete variable domain (other parts from reference TRBV5-1 and TRBJ2-7): KAGVTQTPRYLIKTRGQQVTLSCSPISGHRSVSWYQQTPGQGLQFLFEYFSETQRNKGNFPGRFSGRQFSNSRSEMNVSTLELGDSALYLCASSSPGLFSRNEQYFGPGTRLTVT.

This chain joins TRBV11-3 and TRBJ1-1; TRBD1 agrees at 8 bases. Per the germline V gene, CDR1 is SGHNT and CDR2 is YENEEA. This CDR3 comprises 14 residues. Trimming removed 6 bases from V and 3 bases from J; junction bases left unmatched: 6. CDR3 loop: CASSNTGGHTEAFF. DNA for the CDR3: TGTGCCAGCAGTAACACAGGGGGGCACACTGAAGCTTTCTTT. The full variable domain, completed using reference TRBV11-3 and TRBJ1-1, is EAGVVQSPRYKIIEKKQPVAFWCNPISGHNTLYWYLQNLGQGPELLIRYENEEAVDDSQLPKDRFSAERLKGVDSTLKIQPAELGDSAVYLCASSNTGGHTEAFFGQGTRLTVV.

The J gene is TRBJ1-1, the V gene TRBV18; 7 positions agree with TRBD1. The CDR3 runs to 14 residues. Per the germline V gene, CDR1 is KGHSH and CDR2 is LQKENI. The trim removed 2 bases at V and 3 bases at J, leaving 3 bases unmatched. This CDR3 reads CASSPGTVYTEAFF. CDR3 DNA: TGTGCCAGCTCACCAGGGACAGTTTACACTGAAGCTTTCTTT.

The chain is built from TRBV29-1 and TRBJ1-1; D remains unclear. Trimming stripped 5 bases from V and 4 bases from J, with 11 bases between. The germline CDR1 and CDR2 sequences are SQVTM and ANQGSEA. The CDR3 has 12 amino acids. The CDR3 here is CSVFDRGTEAFF. The CDR3 nucleotides are TGCAGCGTTTTCGACCGGGGCACTGAAGCTTTCTTT.

This clone was seen once. The gene calls are TRBV19 and TRBJ2-7; TRBD1 aligns across 8 bases. The CDR3 totals 14 residues. CDR1 LNHDA and CDR2 SQIVND come from the germline V gene (reference sequence). V shed 1 base and J 3 bases; nucleotides not matched to a gene: 2. The CDR3 loop is CASSIGTGSYEQYF. The DNA of the CDR3 is TGTGCCAGTAGTATAGGGACAGGGAGCTACGAGCAGTACTTC. Combining the CDR3 with reference TRBV19 and TRBJ2-7 gives the whole variable domain DGGITQSPKYLFRKEGQNVTLSCEQNLNHDAMYWYRQDPGQGLRLIYYSQIVNDFQKGDIAEGYSVSREKKESFPLTVTSAQKNPTAFYLCASSIGTGSYEQYFGPGTRLTVT.

The rearrangement joins TRBV27 to TRBJ2-2, with TRBD1 identical over 7 bases. CDR3 length: 15 amino acids. Germline V gives CDR1 MNHEY, CDR2 SMNVEV (reference sequence). V gave up 8 bases and J gave up 6 bases; unmatched junction bases: 12. The CDR3: CASATKGGAAGELFF. The CDR3 bases are TGTGCCAGCGCGACAAAAGGGGGCGCGGCCGGGGAGCTGTTTTTT.

This chain connects TRBV20-1 to TRBJ1-2, with no clear D. Trimming left V 0 bases short and J 4 bases short, with 3 bases between. This CDR3 is built from 11 residues. Germline V gene sequence: CDR1 DFQATT, CDR2 SNEGSKA (reference sequence). The chain's CDR3 is CSARESYGYTF. In DNA, the CDR3 is TGCAGTGCTAGAGAGAGCTATGGCTACACCTTC.

There are a few counts of this clone. This rearrangement joins TRBV10-3 to TRBJ1-5; 9 bases are a match to TRBD1. The trim removed 8 bases at V and 5 bases at J, leaving 4 bases unmatched. This CDR3 region has 13 residues. The germline CDR1 and CDR2 sequences are ENHRY and SYGVKD. The CDR3 here is CAIGRTGDQPQHF. For the CDR3, the DNA is TGTGCCATCGGTAGGACAGGGGATCAGCCCCAGCATTTT.

The chain is built from TRBV3-1 (or the pseudogene TRBV3-2) and TRBJ2-1; 13 nucleotides line up with TRBD2. Unmatched junction bases numbered 6, after V lost 5 bases and J lost 5 bases. CDR1 LGHDT and CDR2 YNNKEL come from the germline V gene (reference sequence). The CDR3 covers 16 residues. CDR3 coding DNA: TGTGCCAGCAGCGACAGACTAGCGGGAGGCCACAATGAGCAGTTCTTC. This sequence encodes CASSDRLAGGHNEQFF.

V and J are TRBV18 and TRBJ1-1; D remains ambiguous. Trimming took 1 base from V and 4 from J, leaving 10 bases between them. The CDR3 totals 14 residues. CDR1 is KGHSH, CDR2 LQKENI, per germline. DNA for the CDR3: TGTGCCAGCTCACCACAATGGGAGCTCACTGAAGCTTTCTTT. Amino acids: CASSPQWELTEAFF. The entire variable domain, with the rest obtained from reference TRBV18 and TRBJ1-1, is as follows: NAGVMQNPRHLVRRRGQEARLRCSPMKGHSHVYWYRQLPEEGLKFMVYLQKENIIDESGMPKERFSAEFPKEGPSILRIQQVVRGDSAAYFCASSPQWELTEAFFGQGTRLTVV.

This rearrangement joins TRBV6-5 to TRBJ2-5; no clear D gene. V was trimmed by 6 bases and J by 2 bases, leaving 4 bases between them. Germline V gene lookup returns CDR1 MNHEY and CDR2 SVGAGI. The CDR3 totals 11 residues. CDR3 loop: CASSRQETQYF. CDR3 bases: TGTGCCAGCAGCCGTCAAGAGACCCAGTACTTC.

The chain couples TRBV27 to TRBJ1-6; D is undetermined. V was pared by 5 bases and J by 8 bases, with 13 bases between. The CDR3 sequence is 14 residues long. Germline V CDR1 and CDR2: MNHEY, SMNVEV (reference sequence). As DNA, the CDR3 is TGTGCCAGCAGTAGAACCCGACAAGATTCACCCCTCCACTTT. This gives the protein CASSRTRQDSPLHF.

The J gene is TRBJ2-7, the V gene TRBV5-1, with D possibly matching TRBD2 (6 bases). This CDR3 is 15 amino acids long. CDR1 and CDR2 (germline): SGHRS, YFSETQ. V shed 6 bases and J shed 6 bases, with 22 bases lying between them. This chain's CDR3 is CASNHAGGPRAEQYF. The CDR3 bases are TGCGCCAGCAACCACGCCGGGGGACCCCGGGCCGAGCAGTACTTC. Full variable domain (missing parts from reference TRBV5-1 and TRBJ2-7): KAGVTQTPRYLIKTRGQQVTLSCSPISGHRSVSWYQQTPGQGLQFLFEYFSETQRNKGNFPGRFSGRQFSNSRSEMNVSTLELGDSALYLCASNHAGGPRAEQYFGPGTRLTVT.

V gene TRBV24-1 combines with J gene TRBJ2-6; 8 nucleotides match TRBD2. Unmatched junction bases numbered 4, after V lost 4 bases and J lost 0 bases. Looked up from germline, CDR1 is KGHDR and CDR2 is SFDVKD. CDR3 length equals 17 residues. The CDR3 DNA is TGTGCCACCAGTGAAACGGGAGGGAGCTCTGGGGCCAACGTCCTGACTTTC. Translated, it gives CATSETGGSSGANVLTF.

In this sample, this clone turned up once. V and J are TRBV27 and TRBJ1-1, with D uncertain. Germline CDR1 MNHEY, CDR2 SMNVEV (reference sequence). The V end lost 0 bases, the J end lost 5 bases, and 13 bases lay between the germline ends. CDR3 length: 15 amino acids. The CDR3 spells CASSLSSVAETEAFF. CDR3 DNA: TGTGCCAGCAGTTTATCCTCGGTGGCGGAAACTGAAGCTTTCTTT.